Sequencing of this T cell receptor (beta chain) was carried out in a study of shared clonotypes between healthy human individuals. The study's findings and limits: The expectation was that sequencing depth would affect clonotype sharing among donors.

Profiled with immunoSEQ multiplex PCR; TCRdb holds only in-frame clones, not every one. The table shows some 2,000,000 clones, with roughly 96% occurring only once. The CDR3 spans 15 residues. J was trimmed by 4 bases and V by 5 bases; bases with no gene match: 11. CDR1 is MNHEY, CDR2 SMNVEV, per germline (reference sequence). For this clone: Its matching antigen is unknown.

Material: naive CD4+ T cells sorted from blood. Subset of the sample: CD45RA+ positively selected. The J gene is TRBJ2-7, the V gene TRBV27, with 7 bases identical to TRBD2. The source is a man aged 18 to 35 in good health. CDR3 sequence reads: CASSPVGGEGYEQYF. Here the CDR3 DNA reads TGTGCCAGCAGTCCAGTCGGAGGGGAGGGGTACGAGCAGTACTTC.